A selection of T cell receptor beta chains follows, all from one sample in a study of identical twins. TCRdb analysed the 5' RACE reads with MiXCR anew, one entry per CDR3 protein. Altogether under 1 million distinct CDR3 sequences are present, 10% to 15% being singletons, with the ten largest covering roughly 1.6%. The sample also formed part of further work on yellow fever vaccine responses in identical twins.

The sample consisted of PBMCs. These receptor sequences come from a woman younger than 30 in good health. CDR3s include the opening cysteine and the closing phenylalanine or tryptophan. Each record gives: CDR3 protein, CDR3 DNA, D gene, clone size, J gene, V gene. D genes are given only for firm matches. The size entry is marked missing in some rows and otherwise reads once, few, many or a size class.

cdr3_aa: CASSEPRPEAFF; cdr3_nt: TGTGCCAGCAGTGAACCCCGACCTGAAGCTTTCTTT; d_call: NA; clone_size: NA; j_call: TRBJ1-1; v_call: TRBV2
cdr3_aa: CASSQDWVRGNEQFF; cdr3_nt: TGTGCCAGCAGCCAAGATTGGGTCAGAGGCAATGAGCAGTTCTTC; d_call: NA; clone_size: NA; j_call: TRBJ2-1; v_call: TRBV14
cdr3_aa: CAITGDTRNTIYF; cdr3_nt: TGTGCCATCACCGGTGACACTCGAAACACCATATATTTT; d_call: NA; clone_size: many; j_call: TRBJ1-3; v_call: TRBV10-3
cdr3_aa: CASRAKRERITGELFF; cdr3_nt: TGTGCCAGCAGAGCCAAGCGGGAGCGTATCACCGGGGAGCTGTTTTTT; d_call: TRBD2; clone_size: few; j_call: TRBJ2-2; v_call: TRBV7-8
cdr3_aa: CASTTWDSLSYGYTF; cdr3_nt: TGTGCCAGCACCACCTGGGACAGCTTAAGCTATGGCTACACCTTC; d_call: TRBD1; clone_size: few; j_call: TRBJ1-2; v_call: TRBV6-1
cdr3_aa: CASNRQAGTDTQYF; cdr3_nt: TGTGCCAGTAATAGGCAAGCGGGCACAGATACGCAGTATTTT; d_call: NA; clone_size: few; j_call: TRBJ2-3; v_call: TRBV6-1
cdr3_aa: CASSRTGQYNEQFF; cdr3_nt: TGTGCCAGCAGTCGAACGGGACAATACAATGAGCAGTTCTTC; d_call: NA; clone_size: many; j_call: TRBJ2-1; v_call: TRBV7-8
cdr3_aa: CASSPLGLYEQYF; cdr3_nt: TGTGCCAGCAGCCCACTGGGGCTTTACGAGCAGTACTTC; d_call: NA; clone_size: NA; j_call: TRBJ2-7; v_call: TRBV14
cdr3_aa: CASSLQGQGNYGYTF; cdr3_nt: TGCGCCAGCAGCTTACAAGGACAGGGAAACTATGGCTACACCTTC; d_call: TRBD1; clone_size: NA; j_call: TRBJ1-2; v_call: TRBV5-1
cdr3_aa: CASSFDGFANTGELFF; cdr3_nt: TGTGCCAGCAGTTTTGATGGGTTCGCGAACACCGGGGAGCTGTTTTTT; d_call: NA; clone_size: few; j_call: TRBJ2-2; v_call: TRBV6-5
cdr3_aa: CASSYSSPTGNSGANVLTF; cdr3_nt: TGTGCCAGCAGTTACTCGAGCCCCACAGGGAACTCTGGGGCCAACGTCCTGACTTTC; d_call: NA; clone_size: NA; j_call: TRBJ2-6; v_call: TRBV6-5
cdr3_aa: CASSIPGLAGTNEQFF; cdr3_nt: TGTGCCAGCAGCATTCCGGGACTAGCGGGAACGAATGAGCAGTTCTTC; d_call: TRBD2; clone_size: many; j_call: TRBJ2-1; v_call: TRBV11-3
cdr3_aa: CASSFLPEGETQYF; cdr3_nt: TGTGCCAGCAGCTTCCTCCCGGAGGGGGAGACCCAGTACTTC; d_call: NA; clone_size: few; j_call: TRBJ2-5; v_call: TRBV5-6
cdr3_aa: CASSEDGQSYNEQFF; cdr3_nt: TGTGCCAGCTCCGAGGACGGGCAGTCCTACAATGAGCAGTTCTTC; d_call: NA; clone_size: few; j_call: TRBJ2-1; v_call: TRBV27
cdr3_aa: CASSPVGGANPYGYTF; cdr3_nt: TGTGCCAGCAGCCCCGTCGGTGGGGCTAATCCTTATGGCTACACCTTC; d_call: NA; clone_size: few; j_call: TRBJ1-2; v_call: TRBV12-3/TRBV12-4
cdr3_aa: CASSFSGSSRNNEQFF; cdr3_nt: TGTGCCAGCAGTTTTAGCGGGAGCTCGCGGAACAATGAGCAGTTCTTC; d_call: TRBD2; clone_size: many; j_call: TRBJ2-1; v_call: TRBV12-3/TRBV12-4
cdr3_aa: CASSLDLQETQYF; cdr3_nt: TGCGCCAGCAGCTTGGATCTTCAAGAGACCCAGTACTTC; d_call: NA; clone_size: few; j_call: TRBJ2-5; v_call: TRBV5-1
cdr3_aa: CSASFANEQFF; cdr3_nt: TGCAGTGCTAGTTTTGCCAATGAGCAGTTCTTC; d_call: NA; clone_size: many; j_call: TRBJ2-1; v_call: TRBV20-1
cdr3_aa: CASTEDRANSPLHF; cdr3_nt: TGTGCCAGCACCGAGGACAGGGCGAATTCACCCCTCCACTTT; d_call: TRBD1; clone_size: few; j_call: TRBJ1-6; v_call: TRBV12-3/TRBV12-4
cdr3_aa: CASSFHSGRLYF; cdr3_nt: TGTGCCAGCAGTTTCCATAGCGGGAGGCTTTACTTC; d_call: TRBD2; clone_size: NA; j_call: TRBJ2-7; v_call: TRBV12-3/TRBV12-4
cdr3_aa: CASTWEGATDTQYF; cdr3_nt: TGTGCCAGCACCTGGGAGGGAGCGACAGATACGCAGTATTTT; d_call: TRBD2; clone_size: NA; j_call: TRBJ2-3; v_call: TRBV28
cdr3_aa: CASSSHVGAGEKQDTEAFF; cdr3_nt: TGTGCCAGCAGCTCTCATGTAGGCGCAGGGGAAAAGCAAGACACTGAAGCTTTCTTT; d_call: NA; clone_size: NA; j_call: TRBJ1-1; v_call: TRBV7-6
cdr3_aa: CASSPPGQGTEAFF; cdr3_nt: TGTGCCAGCTCACCCCCTGGACAGGGCACTGAAGCTTTCTTT; d_call: TRBD1; clone_size: NA; j_call: TRBJ1-1; v_call: TRBV18
cdr3_aa: CSARDPTGQAGGTQYF; cdr3_nt: TGCAGTGCTAGAGACCCCACCGGACAGGCTGGAGGGACCCAGTACTTC; d_call: TRBD1; clone_size: NA; j_call: TRBJ2-5; v_call: TRBV20-1
cdr3_aa: CASSYGTGFSYEQYF; cdr3_nt: TGTGCCAGCAGTTACGGTACAGGGTTCTCCTACGAGCAGTACTTC; d_call: NA; clone_size: NA; j_call: TRBJ2-7; v_call: TRBV6-5
cdr3_aa: CASSESGTGGKKAFF; cdr3_nt: TGCGCCAGCAGTGAGTCGGGGACAGGGGGCAAAAAAGCTTTCTTT; d_call: TRBD1; clone_size: few; j_call: TRBJ1-1; v_call: TRBV10-1
cdr3_aa: CSASLAQVLETQYF; cdr3_nt: TGCAGTGCTAGCTTAGCGCAGGTGTTGGAGACCCAGTACTTC; d_call: NA; clone_size: NA; j_call: TRBJ2-5; v_call: TRBV20-1
cdr3_aa: CASSQVESTDTQYF; cdr3_nt: TGTGCCAGCAGCCAAGTCGAGAGCACAGATACGCAGTATTTT; d_call: NA; clone_size: NA; j_call: TRBJ2-3; v_call: TRBV4-2
cdr3_aa: CASKQGSIYNEQFF; cdr3_nt: TGTGCCAGTAAACAGGGCTCAATTTACAATGAGCAGTTCTTC; d_call: NA; clone_size: few; j_call: TRBJ2-1; v_call: TRBV12-3/TRBV12-4
cdr3_aa: CASSFSSGRDNEQFF; cdr3_nt: TGTGCCAGCAGCTTCTCGAGCGGGAGGGACAATGAGCAGTTCTTC; d_call: TRBD2; clone_size: NA; j_call: TRBJ2-1; v_call: TRBV7-9
cdr3_aa: CASSWSVGSGATNIQYF; cdr3_nt: TGTGCCAGCAGTTGGTCCGTGGGGAGTGGGGCAACAAACATTCAGTACTTC; d_call: NA; clone_size: many; j_call: TRBJ2-4; v_call: TRBV6-5
cdr3_aa: CASSLATMNTEAFF; cdr3_nt: TGTGCCAGCAGTTTAGCGACCATGAACACTGAAGCTTTCTTT; d_call: NA; clone_size: NA; j_call: TRBJ1-1; v_call: TRBV27
cdr3_aa: CASSLRGGQTQYF; cdr3_nt: TGTGCCAGCAGCCTCAGGGGGGGACAGACCCAGTACTTC; d_call: NA; clone_size: NA; j_call: TRBJ2-5; v_call: TRBV5-6
cdr3_aa: CASSLESPQPQHF; cdr3_nt: TGTGCCAGCAGTTTAGAGTCTCCTCAGCCCCAGCATTTT; d_call: NA; clone_size: NA; j_call: TRBJ1-5; v_call: TRBV12-3/TRBV12-4
cdr3_aa: CSASPGPGWDTQYF; cdr3_nt: TGCAGTGCTAGTCCTGGACCGGGTTGGGATACGCAGTATTTT; d_call: NA; clone_size: many; j_call: TRBJ2-3; v_call: TRBV20-1
cdr3_aa: CASTLGRSNQPQHF; cdr3_nt: TGTGCCAGCACCCTCGGCCGAAGCAATCAGCCCCAGCATTTT; d_call: NA; clone_size: few; j_call: TRBJ1-5; v_call: TRBV6-1
cdr3_aa: CASSLPRGELFF; cdr3_nt: TGTGCCAGCAGCTTGCCCCGGGGGGAGCTGTTTTTT; d_call: NA; clone_size: NA; j_call: TRBJ2-2; v_call: TRBV11-2
cdr3_aa: CASSGGRATDTQYF; cdr3_nt: TGCGCCAGCAGCGGAGGGAGGGCCACAGATACGCAGTATTTT; d_call: TRBD2; clone_size: few; j_call: TRBJ2-3; v_call: TRBV5-1
cdr3_aa: CASSEGMLGGGNNEQFF; cdr3_nt: TGTGCCAGCAGTGAAGGAATGTTGGGCGGGGGAAACAATGAGCAGTTCTTC; d_call: TRBD2; clone_size: NA; j_call: TRBJ2-1; v_call: TRBV6-1
cdr3_aa: CASSLDFGAMNTEAFF; cdr3_nt: TGTGCCAGCAGCTTAGACTTTGGGGCCATGAACACTGAAGCTTTCTTT; d_call: NA; clone_size: NA; j_call: TRBJ1-1; v_call: TRBV7-8
cdr3_aa: CATSDPLQETQYF; cdr3_nt: TGTGCCACCAGTGATCCACTCCAAGAGACCCAGTACTTC; d_call: NA; clone_size: few; j_call: TRBJ2-5; v_call: TRBV24-1
cdr3_aa: CASSFEPARQLAKNIQYF; cdr3_nt: TGCGCCAGCAGTTTCGAGCCCGCCAGACAGCTAGCCAAAAACATTCAGTACTTC; d_call: NA; clone_size: NA; j_call: TRBJ2-4; v_call: TRBV5-1
cdr3_aa: CASSNRDRGSNEQFF; cdr3_nt: TGCGCCAGCAGCAACCGGGACAGGGGATCCAATGAGCAGTTCTTC; d_call: TRBD1; clone_size: many; j_call: TRBJ2-1; v_call: TRBV4-1
cdr3_aa: CSAGPLEIFADTQYF; cdr3_nt: TGCAGTGCTGGTCCCCTGGAAATTTTCGCAGATACGCAGTATTTT; d_call: NA; clone_size: few; j_call: TRBJ2-3; v_call: TRBV20-1
cdr3_aa: CASSLNVQDNEQFF; cdr3_nt: TGTGCCAGCAGCTTAAATGTTCAGGATAATGAGCAGTTCTTC; d_call: NA; clone_size: few; j_call: TRBJ2-1; v_call: TRBV7-7
cdr3_aa: CASSLGIRPSEANTIYF; cdr3_nt: TGTGCCAGCAGCTTGGGGATCCGGCCTTCCGAAGCAAACACCATATATTTT; d_call: NA; clone_size: many; j_call: TRBJ1-3; v_call: TRBV7-9
cdr3_aa: CAISESMGGQETQYF; cdr3_nt: TGTGCCATCAGTGAGTCGATGGGCGGCCAAGAGACCCAGTACTTC; d_call: NA; clone_size: NA; j_call: TRBJ2-5; v_call: TRBV10-3